Shown below are 14 T cell receptor beta chains from a single sample sequenced in a study of blood T cell repertoires in COVID-19. Libraries were prepared by immunoSEQ multiplex PCR; TCRdb keeps only in-frame clonotypes and omits some of them. The table records 350,000 to 400,000 clones, approximately 93% of them present only once. Material for sequencing was PBMCs or T cells enriched from blood (not recorded which). Receptor source: a middle-aged woman who had been exposed to COVID-19.

V gene TRBV10-2 combines with J gene TRBJ2-3; possible D gene TRBD1, 6 bases. CDR3 size: 11 residues. With 8 bases removed from V and 4 bases from J, the gap between germline ends came to 7 bases. Germline assignment: CDR1 WSHSY and CDR2 SAAADI. CDR3 amino acids: CASQGSDTQYF. The CDR3 nucleotides read TGCGCCAGCCAGGGGTCAGATACGCAGTATTTT.

Here the CDR3 reads CASRGQGVNEQYF. The DNA for the CDR3 is TGTGCCAGCAGGGGACAGGGCGTTAACGAGCAGTACTTC. The rearrangement uses TRBV13 and TRBJ2-7, with TRBD1 matching 9 bases. Trimming at V came to 6 bases and at J to 5 bases, leaving 5 bases not matched to a gene. The germline V gene encodes CDR1 PRHDT and CDR2 FYEKMQ (reference sequence). The CDR3 covers 13 residues.

The rearrangement joins TRBV7-8 to TRBJ1-2; the D gene is possibly TRBD1 (5 bases). Germline V gene lookup returns CDR1 SGHVS and CDR2 FQNEAQ. V was pared by 1 base and J by 7 bases, with 19 bases between. The CDR3 runs to 16 residues. CDR3 in amino acids: CASSLVSRVVPGGYTF. DNA for the CDR3: TGTGCCAGCAGCTTAGTTTCCAGGGTAGTCCCAGGTGGCTACACCTTC.

The chain links TRBV5-1 to TRBJ2-3; D unresolved. V lost 0 bases and J 2 bases, leaving 13 bases between the germline ends. This CDR3 region has 16 residues. The germline V gene encodes CDR1 SGHRS and CDR2 YFSETQ. In DNA form, the CDR3 reads TGCGCCAGCAGCTTGGCAGCGACCTCTAACACAGATACGCAGTATTTT. Its translation: CASSLAATSNTDTQYF.

The chain carries TRBV28 and TRBJ1-5; weak D call: TRBD1 (6 bases). Germline V gene sequence: CDR1 MDHEN, CDR2 SYDVKM. The CDR3 runs 12 residues. Trimming took off 6 bases at V and 5 bases at J, with 8 bases between the two ends. The CDR3: CASSQGHQPQHF. CDR3 sequence (DNA): TGTGCCAGCAGCCAGGGGCATCAGCCCCAGCATTTT.

V usage is TRBV5-4 and J usage is TRBJ1-1, with D perhaps matching TRBD1 (6 bases). Trimming cost V 2 bases and J 8 bases, with 13 bases left between them. Germline V lookup: CDR1 SGHNT, CDR2 YYREEE (reference sequence). This CDR3 has 13 amino acids. Here the CDR3 DNA reads TGTGCCAGCAGCTTCAGGGGTAGAATAGAAGCTTTCTTT. Translation gives CASSFRGRIEAFF.

The chain employs TRBV18 and TRBJ2-7; D is possibly TRBD2 (6 bases). Germline assignment: CDR1 KGHSH and CDR2 LQKENI. The CDR3 covers 15 residues. Trimming took 3 bases from V and 0 from J, leaving 12 bases between them. CDR3 in amino acids: CASSPLRRDSYEQYF. As DNA, the CDR3 is TGTGCCAGCTCACCCCTGCGGAGGGACTCCTACGAGCAGTACTTC.

The chain combines TRBV7-9 with TRBJ1-2, with TRBD1 matching 10 bases. The CDR3 has 15 amino acids. J lost 4 bases, V lost 5 bases, and 7 bases had no gene match. Germline CDR1 and CDR2: SEHNR and FQNEAQ (reference sequence). Here the CDR3 DNA reads TGTGCCAGCAGCACGACAGGGGGCGGAGGCTATGGCTACACCTTC. It translates to CASSTTGGGGYGYTF.

This rearrangement joins TRBV15 to TRBJ1-3; D is undetermined. Germline CDR1 is LNHNV and CDR2 is YYDKDF (reference sequence). CDR3 length: 15 residues. Between the trimmed V and J ends, which lost 4 bases and 0 bases, there was a span of 10 bases. This chain's CDR3 is CATSIEAASGNTIYF. In DNA form, the CDR3 reads TGTGCCACCAGCATCGAGGCCGCCTCTGGAAACACCATATATTTT.

The chain links TRBV13 to TRBJ2-1; TRBD1 matches 7 bases. V gave up 3 bases and J gave up 3 bases; unmatched junction bases: 2. The CDR3 length is 14 residues. The germline V gene has CDR1 PRHDT and CDR2 FYEKMQ (reference sequence). CDR3 protein: CASSFGTVYNEQFF. In DNA form, the CDR3 reads TGTGCCAGCAGCTTCGGGACAGTCTACAATGAGCAGTTCTTC.

J is TRBJ2-7 and V is TRBV7-9, with 8 bases identical to TRBD1. This CDR3 comprises 17 residues. V shed 6 bases, J shed 2 bases, and the junction held 15 bases outside the gene matches. CDR1 SEHNR and CDR2 FQNEAQ come from the germline V gene (reference sequence). CDR3 in amino acids: CASRPRADREAPYEQYF. The CDR3 DNA sequence: TGTGCCAGCAGGCCTCGGGCGGACAGGGAGGCCCCCTACGAGCAGTACTTC.

The rearrangement links TRBV28 to TRBJ1-5; D is unresolved. The CDR3 extends over 12 amino acids. The V and J ends lost 7 bases and 3 bases respectively, with 7 bases between them. Germline V CDR1 and CDR2: MDHEN, SYDVKM. The CDR3 nucleotides read TGTGCCAGCACGGAGTTCAATCAGCCCCAGCATTTT. Protein sequence: CASTEFNQPQHF.

The chain is built from TRBV19 and TRBJ2-3; 10 positions agree with TRBD2. Germline V gives CDR1 LNHDA, CDR2 SQIVND (reference sequence). The CDR3 runs 16 residues. V was clipped by 4 bases and J by 3 bases; unmatched bases: 7. The CDR3 coding sequence is TGTGCCAGTAGTAGGTCCCAGCGGGGGGGAACAGATACGCAGTATTTT. Its translation: CASSRSQRGGTDTQYF.

J is TRBJ2-5 and V is TRBV15, with D tentatively TRBD1 (5 bases). The CDR3 covers 15 residues. The germline CDR1 and CDR2 sequences are LNHNV and YYDKDF (reference sequence). Trimming pared 3 bases from V and 2 bases from J, leaving 13 bases between. CDR3 residues: CATSSGGHLQETQYF. In DNA, the CDR3 is TGTGCCACCAGCAGCGGCGGACACTTGCAAGAGACCCAGTACTTC. The full variable domain, completed using reference TRBV15 and TRBJ2-5, is DAMVIQNPRYQVTQFGKPVTLSCSQTLNHNVMYWYQQKSSQAPKLLFHYYDKDFNNEADTPDNFQSRRPNTSFCFLDIRSPGLGDTAMYLCATSSGGHLQETQYFGPGTRLLVL.